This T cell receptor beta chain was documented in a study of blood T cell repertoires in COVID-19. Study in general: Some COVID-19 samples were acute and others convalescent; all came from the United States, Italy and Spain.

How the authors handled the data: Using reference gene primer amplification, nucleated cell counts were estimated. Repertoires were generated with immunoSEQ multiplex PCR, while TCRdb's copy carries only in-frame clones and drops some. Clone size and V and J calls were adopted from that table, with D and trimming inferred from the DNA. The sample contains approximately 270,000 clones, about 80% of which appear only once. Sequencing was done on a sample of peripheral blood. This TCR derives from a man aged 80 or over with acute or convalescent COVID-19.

The CDR3 sequence: CASSLSAIQETQYF. CDR3 in DNA: TGTGCCAGCAGCTTATCTGCGATTCAAGAGACCCAGTACTTC. The chain joins TRBV7-2 to TRBJ2-5; D not resolved. The CDR3 loop spans 14 amino acids. CDR1 and CDR2 (germline): SGHTA, FQGNSA. The V end was cut by 2 bases, the J end by 2 bases, with 9 bases between.